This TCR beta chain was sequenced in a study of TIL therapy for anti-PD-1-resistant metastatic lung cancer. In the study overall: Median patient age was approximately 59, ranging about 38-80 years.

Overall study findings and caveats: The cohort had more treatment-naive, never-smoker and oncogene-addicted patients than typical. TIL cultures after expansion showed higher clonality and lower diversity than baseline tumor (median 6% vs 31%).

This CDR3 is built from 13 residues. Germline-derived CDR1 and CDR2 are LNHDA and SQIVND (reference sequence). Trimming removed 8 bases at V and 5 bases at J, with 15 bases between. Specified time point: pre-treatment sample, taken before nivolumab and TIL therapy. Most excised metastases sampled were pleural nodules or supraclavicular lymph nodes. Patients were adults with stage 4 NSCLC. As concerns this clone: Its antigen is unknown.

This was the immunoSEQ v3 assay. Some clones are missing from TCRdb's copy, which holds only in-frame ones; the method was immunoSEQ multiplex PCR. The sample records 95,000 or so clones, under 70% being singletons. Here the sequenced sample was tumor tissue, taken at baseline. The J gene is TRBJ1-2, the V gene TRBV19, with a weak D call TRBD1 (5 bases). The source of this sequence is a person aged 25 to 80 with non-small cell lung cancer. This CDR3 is CASVPERQYGYTF. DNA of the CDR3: TGTGCCAGTGTACCGGAGAGACAGTATGGCTACACCTTC.